The entry below gives a single T cell receptor (beta chain) sequence along with its context. The V end was cut by 3 bases, the J end by 3 bases, with 7 bases between. Looked up from germline, CDR1 is SGHDN and CDR2 is FVKESK. The CDR3 loop spans 13 amino acids. The data derive from a study of control samples from healthy donors and cancer patients. TCRdb keeps only in-frame clones here, not all; method: immunoSEQ multiplex PCR. The table lists about 170,000 clones, roughly 93% of them singletons. The V call is TRBV14, the J call TRBJ2-3; D is undetermined. Sequencing input: blood. The TCR comes from a woman aged 60 to 75 in good health. The CDR3 spells CASSHEETDTQYF. The CDR3 DNA reads as TGTGCCAGCAGCCACGAGGAAACAGATACGCAGTATTTT.